The text below deals with one T cell receptor beta chain. This record belongs to a study of T cell clones after liver transplantation. Study-level background: In this trial, immunosuppression withdrawal was attempted within 2 years of liver transplant. Blood was drawn pre-transplant, before withdrawal, and after full or failed withdrawal. Tolerant meant at least one year fully off immunosuppression without liver enzymes above twice normal.

Repertoires were generated with immunoSEQ multiplex PCR, while TCRdb's copy carries only in-frame clones and drops some. The data contain over 100,000 clones, 80% to 85% of them singletons. Trimming at V came to 7 bases and at J to 3 bases, leaving 5 bases not matched to a gene. Germline V gives CDR1 SQVTM, CDR2 ANQGSEA. The CDR3 contains 13 residues. The sequence came from a human donor who received a liver transplant. Sequenced here: CD4+ T cells from blood, sampled before liver transplant. The genes are TRBV29-1 and TRBJ2-2; TRBD1 matches 7 bases. The CDR3 nucleotides read TGCAGCGCGGGACAGTTGCACACCGGGGAGCTGTTTTTT. Translated, it gives CSAGQLHTGELFF.